The table lists the clone carrying this T cell receptor beta chain with a count of one. This sample is part of a study of control samples from healthy donors and cancer patients. The CDR3 loop spans 17 amino acids. V was cut by 4 bases and J by 0 bases, with 16 bases left in between. Germline lookup yields CDR1 KGHDR and CDR2 SFDVKD. This table comes from immunoSEQ multiplex PCR, and its TCRdb copy is limited to in-frame clones, with some not included. The sample holds 150,000 to 200,000 clones, around 94% seen once. Sequencing was done on a sample of blood. The rearrangement uses TRBV24-1 and TRBJ2-3, with D tentatively TRBD2 (5 bases). The sequence derives from a woman aged 18-29 years in good health. The CDR3 protein is CATSDRSDSSSTDTQYF. In DNA form, the CDR3 reads TGTGCCACCAGTGACCGGTCGGACTCGTCTAGCACAGATACGCAGTATTTT.